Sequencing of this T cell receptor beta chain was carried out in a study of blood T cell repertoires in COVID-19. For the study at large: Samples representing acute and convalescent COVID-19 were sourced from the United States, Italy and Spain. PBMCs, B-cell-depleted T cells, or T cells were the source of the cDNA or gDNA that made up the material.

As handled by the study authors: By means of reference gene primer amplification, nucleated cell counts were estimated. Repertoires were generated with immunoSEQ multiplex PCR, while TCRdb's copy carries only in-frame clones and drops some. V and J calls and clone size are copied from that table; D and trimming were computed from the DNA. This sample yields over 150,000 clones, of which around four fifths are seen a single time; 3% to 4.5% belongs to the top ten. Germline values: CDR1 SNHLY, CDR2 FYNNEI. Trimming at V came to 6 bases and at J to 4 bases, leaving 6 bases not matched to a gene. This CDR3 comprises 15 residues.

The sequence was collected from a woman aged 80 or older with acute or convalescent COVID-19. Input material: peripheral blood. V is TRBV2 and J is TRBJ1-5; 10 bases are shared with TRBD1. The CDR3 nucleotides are TGTGCCAGCAGCGGGGACAGGGGAGGTAATCAGCCCCAGCATTTT. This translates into CASSGDRGGNQPQHF.